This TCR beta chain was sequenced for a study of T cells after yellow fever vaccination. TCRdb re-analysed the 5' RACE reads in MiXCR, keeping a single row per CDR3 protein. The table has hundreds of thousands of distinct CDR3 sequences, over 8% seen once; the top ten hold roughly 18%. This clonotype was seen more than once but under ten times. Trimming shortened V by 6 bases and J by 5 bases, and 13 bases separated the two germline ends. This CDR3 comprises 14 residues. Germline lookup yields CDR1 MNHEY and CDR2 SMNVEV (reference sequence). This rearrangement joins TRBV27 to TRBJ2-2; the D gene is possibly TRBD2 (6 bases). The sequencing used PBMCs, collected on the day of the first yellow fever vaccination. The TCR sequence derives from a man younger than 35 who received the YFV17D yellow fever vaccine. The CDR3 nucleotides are TGTGCCAGCAGCTCCCTGACTAGTACCGGGGAGCTGTTTTTT. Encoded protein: CASSSLTSTGELFF.